The 20 T cell receptor beta chains listed next were all sequenced from one sample in a study of blood T cell repertoires in COVID-19. Clones were sequenced by immunoSEQ multiplex PCR, and TCRdb holds only the in-frame ones, with some missing. This repertoire shows roughly 250,000 clones, 80% to 95% found once; its top ten account for 1.5% to 2%. Sequenced input: PBMCs or T cells enriched from blood (not recorded which). The receptors here all came from a woman between 18 and 29 years old who had recovered from COVID-19.

The CDR3 DNA reads TGCGCCAGCAGCCGCCCCACGCGGGCGGTCACAGATACGCAGTATTTT. It translates to CASSRPTRAVTDTQYF. The rearrangement joins TRBV4-1 to TRBJ2-3; TRBD2 might be the D (5 bases). There are 16 residues in the CDR3. CDR1 is MGHRA, CDR2 YSYEKL, per germline. Trimming cost V 4 bases and J 2 bases, with 16 bases left between them.

The chain uses TRBV7-2 and TRBJ1-2; D is undetermined. The CDR3 has 14 amino acids. Germline V CDR1 and CDR2: SGHTA, FQGNSA. Trimming removed 0 bases at V and 1 base at J, with 6 bases between. CDR3 loop: CASSLAILNYGYTF. The CDR3 DNA reads TGTGCCAGCAGCTTAGCTATCCTTAACTATGGCTACACCTTC.

The count of this clone is one. The chain uses TRBV6-4 and TRBJ1-2; 10 bases agree with TRBD1. V lost 0 bases to trimming and J lost 8 bases; unmatched junction nucleotides: 3. The germline V gene has CDR1 MRHNA and CDR2 SNTAGT. The CDR3 is 14 amino acids. For the CDR3, the DNA is TGTGCCAGCAGTGACTCGACAGGGGGCTCGGGCTACACCTTC. Translation: CASSDSTGGSGYTF.

About this clone itself: The junction departs from germline at one end; a sequencing error may be responsible. The chain links TRBV29-1 to TRBJ1-3; 8 bases align to TRBD1. Germline V lookup: CDR1 SQVTM, CDR2 ANQGSEA. The CDR3 length is 13 residues. For the CDR3, the DNA is TGCAGTTTCCGGACAGGGTCTGGGAACACCATATATTTT. It is translated as CSFRTGSGNTIYF.

This chain joins TRBV24-1 and TRBJ1-1; 8 bases fit TRBD1. V lost 4 bases to trimming and J lost 4 bases; unmatched junction nucleotides: 7. The CDR3 has 15 amino acids. Germline CDR1 is KGHDR and CDR2 is SFDVKD. In DNA, the CDR3 is TGTGCCACCAGTGACCCAGGACAGGGCGGCACTGAAGCTTTCTTT. This codes for CATSDPGQGGTEAFF.

This clone appeared a single time. V and J are TRBV9 and TRBJ1-5, with D maybe TRBD1 (6 bases). Looked up from germline, CDR1 is SGDLS and CDR2 is YYNGEE. This CDR3 has 14 residues. V lost 3 bases to trimming and J lost 7 bases, with 14 bases between them. The chain's CDR3 is CASSGGGARQPQHF. The CDR3 DNA follows: TGTGCCAGCAGCGGAGGGGGGGCACGGCAGCCCCAGCATTTT.

The J gene is TRBJ1-2, the V gene TRBV28; 10 bases match TRBD1. J lost 8 bases, V lost 10 bases, and 10 bases had no gene match. The CDR3 loop spans 13 amino acids. Looked up from germline, CDR1 is MDHEN and CDR2 is SYDVKM. CDR3 sequence: CATWGTGVSGYTF. The CDR3 DNA is TGTGCCACATGGGGGACAGGGGTTTCAGGCTACACCTTC.

The rearrangement links TRBV7-9 to TRBJ2-6; 8 bases align to TRBD1. V lost 5 bases and J lost 3; bases outside the gene matches: 6. This CDR3 comprises 16 residues. Germline values: CDR1 SEHNR, CDR2 FQNEAQ (reference sequence). In nucleotides, the CDR3 is TGTGCCAGCAGCCCGGACAGGGCGGATGGGGCCAACGTCCTGACTTTC. This gives the protein CASSPDRADGANVLTF.

Here the CDR3 reads CASSILGTGSGNTIYF. The CDR3 DNA follows: TGTGCCAGTAGTATTCTAGGGACAGGGTCTGGAAACACCATATATTTT. The chain links TRBV19 to TRBJ1-3; 9 bases agree with TRBD1. With 3 bases clipped from V and 1 base from J, the junction kept 4 bases outside the gene matches. CDR3 length equals 16 residues. The germline gives CDR1 LNHDA, CDR2 SQIVND (reference sequence).

The rearrangement links TRBV5-1 to TRBJ2-1; 14 nucleotides line up with TRBD2. Germline V gives CDR1 SGHRS, CDR2 YFSETQ. V trimming: 0 bases; J trimming: 3 bases; junction bases outside the gene matches: 5. The CDR3 is made up of 18 amino acids. The CDR3 here is CASSLVGTSGSIYNEQFF. The CDR3 DNA follows: TGCGCCAGCAGCTTGGTCGGGACTAGCGGGAGTATCTACAATGAGCAGTTCTTC.

The chain uses TRBV14 and TRBJ1-6; D uncertain. There are 13 residues in the CDR3. Trimming removed 6 bases at V and 2 bases at J, with 5 bases between. Germline V gene data show CDR1 as SGHDN and CDR2 as FVKESK. The CDR3 here is CASRLAYNSPLHF. The CDR3 DNA reads TGTGCCAGCAGATTAGCCTATAATTCACCCCTCCACTTT.

This clone was seen once. The sample contains more than one DNA sequence encoding this CDR3. The chain recombines TRBV18 with TRBJ2-7; TRBD1 is a possible D gene (5 bases). The CDR3 is made up of 14 amino acids. The germline V gene has CDR1 KGHSH and CDR2 LQKENI. The V end lost 0 bases, the J end lost 2 bases, and 8 bases lay between the germline ends. The CDR3 protein is CASSPPAGTYEQYF. In DNA, the CDR3 is TGTGCCAGCTCACCACCGGCAGGGACCTACGAGCAGTACTTC.

The chain recombines TRBV5-6 with TRBJ2-3; D remains ambiguous. The CDR3 loop spans 16 amino acids. Germline V gives CDR1 SGHDT, CDR2 YYEEEE. V was pared by 2 bases and J by 1 base, with 14 bases between. CDR3 sequence (DNA): TGTGCCAGCAGCTTTATCCCCTTTACGGGCACAGATACGCAGTATTTT. This translates into CASSFIPFTGTDTQYF.

The V and J genes are TRBV28 and TRBJ1-1; tentative D call: TRBD1 (6 bases). V was pared by 5 bases and J by 0 bases, with 10 bases between. This CDR3 region has 14 residues. CDR1 is MDHEN and CDR2 is SYDVKM in the germline V gene. The DNA of the CDR3 is TGTGCCAGCAGTCCGGGGGGCCTGAACACTGAAGCTTTCTTT. Translation gives CASSPGGLNTEAFF.

Of note for this clone: Different DNA sequences within this sample yield the same CDR3. The J gene is TRBJ1-3, the V gene TRBV5-1; 7 bases are a match to TRBD1. The germline gives CDR1 SGHRS, CDR2 YFSETQ. This CDR3 region has 14 residues. Trimming cost V 5 bases and J 3 bases; bases outside gene matches: 5. In nucleotides, the CDR3 is TGCGCCAGCAGTCTTGGGGACAGTGGAAACACCATATATTTT. This sequence encodes CASSLGDSGNTIYF.

In this sample, this clone turned up once. This may come from a read error, since a much larger clone is one base off. The chain joins TRBV5-6 to TRBJ2-1, with 11 nucleotides matching TRBD2. Germline-derived CDR1 and CDR2 are SGHDT and YYEEEE. This CDR3 has 15 amino acids. J gave up 3 bases and V 3 bases, and 2 bases lay outside the gene matches. The CDR3 loop is CASSSGTSGYNEQFF. The CDR3 nucleotides are TGTGCCAGCAGCTCCGGGACTAGCGGCTACAATGAGCAGTTCTTC.

The chain couples TRBV18 to TRBJ2-4, with TRBD1 matching 8 bases. V shed 3 bases and J 1 base; nucleotides not matched to a gene: 2. CDR1 is KGHSH, CDR2 LQKENI, per germline. This CDR3 region has 15 residues. The CDR3: CASSPQGAAKNIQYF. CDR3 nucleotide sequence: TGTGCCAGCTCACCCCAGGGGGCTGCCAAAAACATTCAGTACTTC.

The rearrangement joins TRBV28 to TRBJ2-1; D not resolved. CDR1 is MDHEN, CDR2 SYDVKM, per germline. The length of the CDR3 is 14 residues. Trimming shortened V by 3 bases and J by 6 bases, and 12 bases separated the two germline ends. CDR3 coding DNA: TGTGCCAGCAGTTTCGTTGGCATCCGCAATGAGCAGTTCTTC. Protein product: CASSFVGIRNEQFF.

This rearrangement joins TRBV15 to TRBJ1-2; 8 bases match TRBD1. The trim removed 3 bases at V and 7 bases at J, leaving 7 bases unmatched. This CDR3 has 14 residues. Germline-derived CDR1 and CDR2 are LNHNV and YYDKDF (reference sequence). Here the CDR3 DNA reads TGTGCCACCAGCAGTGTCAGGGGGCTGTTTGGCTACACCTTC. This gives the protein CATSSVRGLFGYTF.

The CDR3 DNA is TGTGCCAGCAGCTTCGGACTGTTATCCTACGAGCAGTACTTC. It specifies CASSFGLLSYEQYF. The chain carries TRBV7-2 and TRBJ2-7, with D possibly TRBD2 on 5 matching bases. V was trimmed by 3 bases and J by 1 base, leaving 10 bases between them. The CDR3 sequence is 14 residues long. The germline V gene has CDR1 SGHTA and CDR2 FQGNSA.